This T cell receptor (beta chain) emerged from a study of T cell responses to AZD1222 COVID-19 vaccine. Study conclusions and caveats: Mostly white British, mostly female donors; authors suggested clonal diversity may be underestimated. At baseline, just a handful of AZD1222 recipients tested seropositive.

This clone was seen once. The antigen remains unidentified. This table comes from immunoSEQ multiplex PCR, and its TCRdb copy is limited to in-frame clones, with some not included. Of around 160,000 clones detected, around 91% appear once; the ten largest clones hold 5.2%. CDR3 length equals 15 residues. The ends lost 2 bases at V and 7 bases at J; junction bases unmatched: 10. CDR1 is SNHLY, CDR2 FYNNEI, per germline. The sequencing here drew on peripheral blood, taken on day 0 of AZD1222 vaccination. The rearrangement uses TRBV2 and TRBJ2-5; 7 bases line up with TRBD2. The receptor's source is an adult in good health. In nucleotides, the CDR3 is TGTGCCAGCAGTGAAATCGCAGGCCCGGGAGGGACCCAGTACTTC. Its protein product is CASSEIAGPGGTQYF.